The next 27 T cell receptor beta chains were all read from a single sample in a study of technical replicates of blood from a few donors. The protocol was immunoSEQ multiplex PCR, while the TCRdb copy is restricted to in-frame clones and leaves out a portion. The repertoire holds about 86,000 clones, with around 96% as singletons. The sequencing sample was made of T cells isolated from PBMCs. Receptors were obtained from a human donor in good health.

This chain joins TRBV7-6 and TRBJ1-1, with D hard to call. Germline V lookup: CDR1 SGHVS, CDR2 FNYEAQ. With 5 bases removed from V and 1 base from J, the gap between germline ends came to 8 bases. This CDR3 contains 13 residues. The CDR3 bases are TGTGCCAGCAGCAAGGACTGGAACACTGAAGCTTTCTTT. As protein: CASSKDWNTEAFF. Full variable domain (remainder filled in from reference TRBV7-6 and TRBJ1-1): GAGVSQSPRYKVTKRGQDVALRCDPISGHVSLYWYRQALGQGPEFLTYFNYEAQQDKSGLPNDRFSAERPEGSISTLTIQRTEQRDSAMYRCASSKDWNTEAFFGQGTRLTVV.

This clone was detected once. This CDR3 is CASSEQGTNYGYTF. The CDR3, as DNA: TGTGCCAGCAGTGAGCAGGGTACCAACTATGGCTACACCTTC. This chain links TRBV2 with TRBJ1-2; D might be TRBD1 (5 bases). The germline CDR1 and CDR2 sequences are SNHLY and FYNNEI. V was cut by 3 bases and J by 2 bases, with 10 bases left in between. This CDR3 has 14 amino acids. Full variable domain (missing parts from reference TRBV2 and TRBJ1-2): EPEVTQTPSHQVTQMGQEVILRCVPISNHLYFYWYRQILGQKVEFLVSFYNNEISEKSEIFDDQFSVERPDGSNFTLKIRSTKLEDSAMYFCASSEQGTNYGYTFGSGTRLTVV.

The V and J genes are TRBV10-3 and TRBJ2-2, with TRBD1 matching over 7 bases. The V segment lost 9 bases and the J segment 6 bases; nucleotides outside the gene matches: 1. Germline lookup yields CDR1 ENHRY and CDR2 SYGVKD. The CDR3 has 11 amino acids. CDR3 region: CAITGAGELFF. The CDR3 bases are TGTGCCATAACAGGGGCCGGGGAGCTGTTTTTT.

The chain has TRBV7-2 and TRBJ2-5, with D tentatively TRBD2 (5 bases). CDR3 length equals 14 residues. Germline V CDR1 and CDR2: SGHTA, FQGNSA. Between the trimmed V and J ends, which lost 1 base and 1 base, there was a span of 7 bases. Here the CDR3 reads CASSLVGSQETQYF. The CDR3 DNA follows: TGTGCCAGCAGCTTAGTTGGGAGCCAAGAGACCCAGTACTTC.

The CDR3 is CASSLDRDYGYTF. The CDR3 nucleotides read TGTGCCAGCAGTTTAGACAGGGACTATGGCTACACCTTC. V and J are TRBV28 and TRBJ1-2; TRBD1 matches 7 bases. This CDR3 is built from 13 residues. Looked up from germline, CDR1 is MDHEN and CDR2 is SYDVKM. Losses at the gene ends were 2 bases for V and 3 bases for J; bases not matched to a gene: 0.

The chain recombines TRBV11-1 with TRBJ2-3; TRBD2 matches at 7 bases. The J segment lost 2 bases and the V segment lost 2 bases, leaving 4 bases of the junction unmatched. The CDR3 extends over 15 amino acids. Germline-derived CDR1 and CDR2 are SGHAT and FQDESV (reference sequence). CDR3: CASSLLAGDTDTQYF. The DNA of the CDR3 is TGTGCCAGCAGCTTACTGGCGGGAGACACAGATACGCAGTATTTT.

The chain links TRBV28 to TRBJ2-7; D may be TRBD1 (5 bases). Germline V gene lookup returns CDR1 MDHEN and CDR2 SYDVKM. V was pared by 1 base and J by 4 bases, with 8 bases between. The CDR3 is 13 amino acids. The CDR3 region has the DNA TGTGCCAGCAGTTTATTGCAGGGATACGAGCAGTACTTC. Translating it yields CASSLLQGYEQYF.

The rearrangement links TRBV7-2 to TRBJ2-1, with D hard to call. Germline V gene data show CDR1 as SGHTA and CDR2 as FQGNSA. V dropped 1 base and J dropped 7 bases, with 5 bases sitting between them. The CDR3 runs 12 residues. CDR3 nucleotide sequence: TGTGCCAGCAGCTTAGGACTGAATGAGCAGTTCTTC. Amino acid sequence: CASSLGLNEQFF.

The gene calls are TRBV27 and TRBJ2-7, with TRBD1 matching over 11 bases. The CDR3 spans 16 residues. From germline, CDR1 is MNHEY and CDR2 SMNVEV (reference sequence). J was trimmed by 3 bases and V by 1 base; bases with no gene match: 5. CDR3 in DNA: TGTGCCAGCAGTTTATTGGCGGGACAGGGGGGCTACGAGCAGTACTTC. It is translated as CASSLLAGQGGYEQYF.

The J gene is TRBJ2-7, the V gene TRBV7-2; D ambiguous. Germline loops: CDR1 SGHTA, CDR2 FQGNSA. The CDR3 loop spans 15 amino acids. Deletions cut 5 bases from V and 3 bases from J, with 17 bases between. The CDR3 DNA is TGTGCCAGCAGCCCTAGTCTCGGCGGCAACTACGAGCAGTACTTC. Protein sequence: CASSPSLGGNYEQYF.

The rearrangement uses TRBV27 and TRBJ2-1; 11 bases are a match to TRBD2. Looked up from germline, CDR1 is MNHEY and CDR2 is SMNVEV (reference sequence). CDR3 length: 16 residues. Trimming took 5 bases from V and 4 from J; bases not matched to a gene: 7. The CDR3 region is CASSPIAGGIYNEQFF. CDR3 bases: TGTGCCAGCAGTCCCATAGCGGGAGGGATTTACAATGAGCAGTTCTTC.

The chain joins TRBV11-2 to TRBJ2-7, with 9 bases identical to TRBD2. V dropped 5 bases and J dropped 4; count of bases not matched to a gene: 6. CDR3 length: 14 amino acids. Germline lookup yields CDR1 SGHAT and CDR2 FQNNGV. The CDR3 protein is CASSALAGLYEQYF. CDR3 DNA: TGTGCCAGCAGCGCGCTAGCGGGGCTATACGAGCAGTACTTC. The full variable domain, with the rest looked up from reference TRBV11-2 and TRBJ2-7, is EAGVAQSPRYKIIEKRQSVAFWCNPISGHATLYWYQQILGQGPKLLIQFQNNGVVDDSQLPKDRFSAERLKGVDSTLKIQPAKLEDSAVYLCASSALAGLYEQYFGPGTRLTVT.

V usage is TRBV11-1 and J usage is TRBJ1-1; D remains ambiguous. The V gene's germline CDR1 is SGHAT and CDR2 FQDESV (reference sequence). The CDR3 covers 14 residues. Trimming took 5 bases from V and 1 from J, leaving 11 bases between them. The DNA for the CDR3 is TGTGCCAGCAGCCTACAGCCCAAGAACACTGAAGCTTTCTTT. Its translation: CASSLQPKNTEAFF.

The chain couples TRBV11-3 to TRBJ2-3, with 10 bases fitting TRBD2. Germline assignment: CDR1 SGHNT and CDR2 YENEEA. V was clipped by 3 bases and J by 0 bases; unmatched bases: 9. The CDR3 sequence is 18 residues long. The CDR3: CASSFGLAVVSSTDTQYF. The CDR3 region has the DNA TGTGCCAGCAGCTTTGGACTAGCGGTTGTCTCTAGCACAGATACGCAGTATTTT.

Concerning this clone: One end of the junction is discordant with germline, which a read error may explain. This chain links TRBV11-2 with TRBJ2-7, with 11 bases identical to TRBD2. Germline V CDR1 and CDR2: SGHAT, FQNNGV. The CDR3 runs to 15 residues. The chain's CDR3 is CASRLAGGLTYEQYF. The CDR3 DNA is TGTGCCAGCAGGTTAGCGGGAGGGTTAACCTACGAGCAGTACTTC.

The chain combines TRBV5-4 with TRBJ2-1; the match to TRBD2 covers 13 bases. The J segment lost 7 bases and the V segment lost 9 bases, leaving 4 bases of the junction unmatched. Germline-derived CDR1 and CDR2 are SGHNT and YYREEE (reference sequence). This CDR3 has 13 residues. Written as DNA, the CDR3 is TGTGCCATTACTAGCGGGAGGGCTAATGAGCAGTTCTTC. This sequence encodes CAITSGRANEQFF.

The chain has TRBV9 and TRBJ2-7, with D possibly being TRBD2 (6 bases). The CDR3 loop spans 18 amino acids. Germline values: CDR1 SGDLS, CDR2 YYNGEE. Trimming cost V 2 bases and J 4 bases, with 25 bases left between them. As DNA, the CDR3 is TGTGCCAGCAGCGTGAGCGAGGCTGTCGGCGGGATCTTATACGAGCAGTACTTC. This encodes CASSVSEAVGGILYEQYF.

J is TRBJ2-5 and V is TRBV25-1; D is uncertain. The CDR3 runs to 13 residues. Trimming cost V 3 bases and J 4 bases, with 9 bases left between them. The V gene's germline CDR1 is MGHDK and CDR2 SYGVNS. The CDR3 region has the DNA TGTGCCAGCAGTGATCTAAATGGAGAGACCCAGTACTTC. As protein: CASSDLNGETQYF.

Here the CDR3 DNA reads TGTGCCAGCAGTCAAAGGACAGGCGGGCGTCACACCGGGGAGCTGTTTTTT. This gives the protein CASSQRTGGRHTGELFF. The J gene is TRBJ2-2, the V gene TRBV7-6; 7 bases map to TRBD1. This CDR3 has 17 amino acids. With V trimmed by 6 bases and J by 3 bases, 13 bases remained unmatched. CDR1 and CDR2 from the germline V gene are SGHVS and FNYEAQ.

The gene calls are TRBV10-3 and TRBJ1-5; the match to TRBD1 covers 9 bases. The CDR3 length is 15 residues. Trimming took 0 bases from V and 4 from J; bases not matched to a gene: 1. Germline V CDR1 and CDR2: ENHRY, SYGVKD. CDR3 coding DNA: TGTGCCATCAGTGAGTCGGGACAGGGAAATCAGCCCCAGCATTTT. It codes for CAISESGQGNQPQHF.

The CDR3: CSVGREAAYEQYF. CDR3 DNA: TGCAGCGTTGGGAGGGAAGCGGCCTACGAGCAGTACTTC. The chain uses TRBV29-1 and TRBJ2-7, with D possibly being TRBD2 (6 bases). Germline CDR1 SQVTM, CDR2 ANQGSEA. V lost 4 bases, J lost 2 bases, and 12 bases lay in between. The CDR3 is 13 residues long.

The V call is TRBV11-2, the J call TRBJ2-1, with D perhaps TRBD2 (6 bases). V was cut by 5 bases and J by 9 bases, with 17 bases left in between. CDR3 length equals 14 residues. CDR1 is SGHAT and CDR2 is FQNNGV in the germline V gene. In DNA, the CDR3 is TGTGCCAGCAGCCCGGGACTCTGGGAGGTTGAGCAGTTCTTC. It yields the protein CASSPGLWEVEQFF. The full variable domain, rest sourced from reference TRBV11-2 and TRBJ2-1, is EAGVAQSPRYKIIEKRQSVAFWCNPISGHATLYWYQQILGQGPKLLIQFQNNGVVDDSQLPKDRFSAERLKGVDSTLKIQPAKLEDSAVYLCASSPGLWEVEQFFGPGTRLTVL.

The chain couples TRBV6-1 to TRBJ2-7; a weak D match, TRBD2 (5 bases). Per the germline V gene, CDR1 is MNHNS and CDR2 is SASEGT. V was pared by 3 bases and J by 3 bases, with 18 bases between. The CDR3 consists of 16 residues. The CDR3 loop is CASSETIQNYRYEQYF. The DNA of the CDR3 is TGTGCCAGCAGTGAGACTATCCAAAATTATCGCTACGAGCAGTACTTC.

The chain couples TRBV7-2 to TRBJ2-7, with TRBD2 as a possible D gene (5 bases). Germline values: CDR1 SGHTA, CDR2 FQGNSA. The V end was cut by 1 base, the J end by 0 bases, with 7 bases between. The CDR3 has 14 amino acids. The CDR3 DNA follows: TGTGCCAGCAGCTTAGATGGGAGCTCCTACGAGCAGTACTTC. It codes for CASSLDGSSYEQYF.

The chain couples TRBV29-1 to TRBJ2-7; TRBD1 matches at 9 bases. Germline assignment: CDR1 SQVTM and CDR2 ANQGSEA. CDR3 size: 13 residues. The ends lost 3 bases at V and 3 bases at J; junction bases unmatched: 3. CDR3 bases: TGCAGCGTTGAGGACAGGGGTGACTACGAGCAGTACTTC. Amino acid sequence: CSVEDRGDYEQYF.

This clone is a singleton in its sample. The rearrangement joins TRBV7-9 to TRBJ2-1, with 9 positions matching TRBD1. Per germline, CDR1 SEHNR and CDR2 FQNEAQ (reference sequence). The junction had 10 bases not matched to a gene; V was cut back by 5 bases and J by 5 bases. This CDR3 contains 16 residues. This chain's CDR3 is CASSASGTGRNNEQFF. The CDR3 DNA reads TGTGCCAGCAGCGCCTCAGGGACAGGGAGAAACAATGAGCAGTTCTTC.

J is TRBJ1-5 and V is TRBV30; D gene unclear. CDR3 length equals 15 residues. The ends were cut back, 0 bases at V and 5 bases at J, with 14 bases in the middle. The germline V gene has CDR1 GTSNPN and CDR2 SVGIG (reference sequence). CDR3: CAWSVTAGVHQPQHF. The CDR3 region has the DNA TGTGCCTGGAGTGTAACCGCGGGAGTTCATCAGCCCCAGCATTTT. Based on the CDR3 plus reference TRBV30 and TRBJ1-5, the full variable domain is SQTIHQWPATLVQPVGSPLSLECTVEGTSNPNLYWYRQAAGRGLQLLFYSVGIGQISSEVPQNLSASRPQDRQFILSSKKLLLSDSGFYLCAWSVTAGVHQPQHFGDGTRLSIL.